Reported below is one T cell receptor beta chain. The germline V and J ends were trimmed by 4 bases and 3 bases, with 13 bases remaining between them. The CDR3 runs to 15 residues. From germline, CDR1 is MGHRA and CDR2 YSYEKL. This sample is drawn from a study of control samples from healthy donors and cancer patients. Sequencing was performed with immunoSEQ multiplex PCR; in TCRdb, only in-frame clones are kept and a portion is missing. The sample has approximately 90,000 clones; around four fifths are singletons. The source material was blood. The TCR was taken from a man under 40 in good health. The V call is TRBV4-1, the J call TRBJ1-5; tentatively, D is TRBD1 (5 bases). The CDR3 protein is CASSRSEGSNQPQHF. The CDR3 DNA is TGCGCCAGCAGCCGCAGTGAGGGGTCCAATCAGCCCCAGCATTTT.